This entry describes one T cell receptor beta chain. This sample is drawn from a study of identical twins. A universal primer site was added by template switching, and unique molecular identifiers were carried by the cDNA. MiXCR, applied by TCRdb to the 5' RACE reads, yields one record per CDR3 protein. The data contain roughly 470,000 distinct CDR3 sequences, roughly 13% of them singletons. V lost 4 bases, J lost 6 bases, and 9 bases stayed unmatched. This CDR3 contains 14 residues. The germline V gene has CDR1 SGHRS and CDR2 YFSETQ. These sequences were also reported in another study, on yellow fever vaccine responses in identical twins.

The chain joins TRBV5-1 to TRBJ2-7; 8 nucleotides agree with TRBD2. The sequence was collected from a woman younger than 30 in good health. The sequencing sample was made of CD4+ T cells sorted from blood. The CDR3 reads CASSTGTSYLEQYF. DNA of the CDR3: TGCGCCAGCAGCACCGGGACTAGTTACCTCGAGCAGTACTTC.